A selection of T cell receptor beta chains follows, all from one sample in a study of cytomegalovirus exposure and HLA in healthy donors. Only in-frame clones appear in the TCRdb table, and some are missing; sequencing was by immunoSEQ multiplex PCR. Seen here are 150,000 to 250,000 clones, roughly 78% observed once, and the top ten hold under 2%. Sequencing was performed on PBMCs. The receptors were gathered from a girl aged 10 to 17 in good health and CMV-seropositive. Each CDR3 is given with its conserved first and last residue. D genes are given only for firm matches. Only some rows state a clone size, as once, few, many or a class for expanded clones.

CDR3nt: TGCGCCAGCAGCTATAGCTCTGGGGCCAACGTCCTGACTTTC; CDR3aa: CASSYSSGANVLTF; j_gene: TRBJ2-6; abundance: .; d_gene: .; v_gene: TRBV5-1
CDR3nt: TGTGCCAGCAGTCTCCAATACTCAGCCAAAAACATTCAGTACTTC; CDR3aa: CASSLQYSAKNIQYF; j_gene: TRBJ2-4; abundance: .; d_gene: .; v_gene: TRBV6-5
CDR3nt: TGTGCAAGTCGCTTAGCCATTCGGGTGTTTGCCGGGGAGCTGTTTTTT; CDR3aa: CASRLAIRVFAGELFF; j_gene: TRBJ2-2; abundance: few; d_gene: .; v_gene: TRBV12-2
CDR3nt: TGTGCCAGCAGTTTCTCGGGACAGACCTATGGCTACACCTTC; CDR3aa: CASSFSGQTYGYTF; j_gene: TRBJ1-2; abundance: few; d_gene: TRBD1; v_gene: TRBV27
CDR3nt: TGCGCCAGCAGCCAAGACGCGTCCCAGGTCTCCTACGAGCAGTACTTC; CDR3aa: CASSQDASQVSYEQYF; j_gene: TRBJ2-7; abundance: .; d_gene: .; v_gene: TRBV4-3
CDR3nt: TGTGCCAGCTCCCTAGGACAGGAGGTCGTAGCTTTCTTT; CDR3aa: CASSLGQEVVAFF; j_gene: TRBJ1-1; abundance: .; d_gene: TRBD1; v_gene: TRBV18
CDR3nt: TGCGCCAGCAGCTTGGGACAGTTCGGGACTGAAGCTTTCTTT; CDR3aa: CASSLGQFGTEAFF; j_gene: TRBJ1-1; abundance: .; d_gene: .; v_gene: TRBV5-1
CDR3nt: TGCGCCAGCAGCCTAACGGGACAGGGGAATGAAAAACTGTTTTTT; CDR3aa: CASSLTGQGNEKLFF; j_gene: TRBJ1-4; abundance: .; d_gene: TRBD1; v_gene: TRBV5-1
CDR3nt: TGCGCCAGCAGCCTTAAGACAGAAATCCAAGAGACCCAGTACTTC; CDR3aa: CASSLKTEIQETQYF; j_gene: TRBJ2-5; abundance: .; d_gene: .; v_gene: TRBV4-1
CDR3nt: TGTGCCAGTAGTATAGGCGGACTGTACGAGCAGTACTTC; CDR3aa: CASSIGGLYEQYF; j_gene: TRBJ2-7; abundance: few; d_gene: .; v_gene: TRBV19
CDR3nt: TGTGCCAGCAGCCCTGAGGGGGACAGGGGAGGAAGGACTAATGAAAAACTGTTTTTT; CDR3aa: CASSPEGDRGGRTNEKLFF; j_gene: TRBJ1-4; abundance: .; d_gene: TRBD1; v_gene: TRBV4-2
CDR3nt: TGCGCCAGCAGCGTATCTACAGGGTTGGGGACAGGAAACACCATATATTTT; CDR3aa: CASSVSTGLGTGNTIYF; j_gene: TRBJ1-3; abundance: few; d_gene: .; v_gene: TRBV5-1
CDR3nt: TGTGCCAGCAGTGAAGATACTAGCGGGTGGGGGAATGAGCAGTTCTTC; CDR3aa: CASSEDTSGWGNEQFF; j_gene: TRBJ2-1; abundance: few; d_gene: TRBD2; v_gene: TRBV2
CDR3nt: TGTGCCATCAAGGGGCGCCGGGACAGCAACACCGGGGAGCTGTTTTTT; CDR3aa: CAIKGRRDSNTGELFF; j_gene: TRBJ2-2; abundance: .; d_gene: TRBD1; v_gene: TRBV10-3
CDR3nt: TGCGCCAGCAGCCCAGGGGACAGGCCCGGGAGGTGGGGGTTCTTC; CDR3aa: CASSPGDRPGRWGFF; j_gene: TRBJ2-1; abundance: .; d_gene: .; v_gene: TRBV4-1
CDR3nt: TGTGCCAGCAGCTTATTTACACGGGGGGGCTGGGAGACCCAGTACTTC; CDR3aa: CASSLFTRGGWETQYF; j_gene: TRBJ2-5; abundance: .; d_gene: TRBD2; v_gene: TRBV7-2
CDR3nt: TGTGCCAGCAGCCTACCGGACAGGGGGCCAAGTGGCTACACCTTC; CDR3aa: CASSLPDRGPSGYTF; j_gene: TRBJ1-2; abundance: once; d_gene: TRBD1; v_gene: TRBV5-6
CDR3nt: TGCGCCAGCAGCCAAGTACACTACGGGGTCTTGGGCTACACCTTC; CDR3aa: CASSQVHYGVLGYTF; j_gene: TRBJ1-2; abundance: few; d_gene: .; v_gene: TRBV4-3
CDR3nt: TGTGCCAGCGGGCTAGGGGTGATCACTGAAGCTTTCTTT; CDR3aa: CASGLGVITEAFF; j_gene: TRBJ1-1; abundance: .; d_gene: .; v_gene: TRBV11-3
CDR3nt: TGTGCCAGCAGCAGCGGGACTAGCGGGGGCGGGACCCAGTACTTC; CDR3aa: CASSSGTSGGGTQYF; j_gene: TRBJ2-5; abundance: .; d_gene: TRBD2; v_gene: TRBV5-4
CDR3nt: TGTGCCAGCAGCGTAGTAGGGCTAGCGGGGGCAGATACGCAGTATTTT; CDR3aa: CASSVVGLAGADTQYF; j_gene: TRBJ2-3; abundance: .; d_gene: TRBD2; v_gene: TRBV9
CDR3nt: TGCGCCAGCAGCCCCACCGGGGGGGGTTCCTACGAGCAGTACTTC; CDR3aa: CASSPTGGGSYEQYF; j_gene: TRBJ2-7; abundance: .; d_gene: TRBD2; v_gene: TRBV5-1
CDR3nt: TGCAGTGCTAGACAGGGGTACGAGCAGTACTTC; CDR3aa: CSARQGYEQYF; j_gene: TRBJ2-7; abundance: .; d_gene: .; v_gene: TRBV20-1
CDR3nt: TGTGCCAGCAGCTTACCCCCGGGAATCACGAAGTCCGACAGGGGTACGCAGTATTTT; CDR3aa: CASSLPPGITKSDRGTQYF; j_gene: TRBJ2-3; abundance: .; d_gene: TRBD1; v_gene: TRBV7-9
CDR3nt: TGTGCCAGCAGCCAAGTAGGGGACACTGAAGCTTTCTTT; CDR3aa: CASSQVGDTEAFF; j_gene: TRBJ1-1; abundance: .; d_gene: .; v_gene: TRBV4-2
CDR3nt: TGTGCCAGCAGTTACTTTCGGGGTGGGGATTCACCCCTCCACTTT; CDR3aa: CASSYFRGGDSPLHF; j_gene: TRBJ1-6; abundance: .; d_gene: .; v_gene: TRBV6-6
CDR3nt: TGTGCCAGCAGCCGAACCGGGACAGGGGGCTATGGCTACACCTTC; CDR3aa: CASSRTGTGGYGYTF; j_gene: TRBJ1-2; abundance: .; d_gene: TRBD1; v_gene: TRBV11-3
CDR3nt: TGTGCCACCAGCAGCGGACTAGCGGCCTCCTACGAGCAGTACTTC; CDR3aa: CATSSGLAASYEQYF; j_gene: TRBJ2-7; abundance: .; d_gene: TRBD2; v_gene: TRBV15
CDR3nt: TGTGCCAGCAGTGACATTCAGGGGAGCACAGATACGCAGTATTTT; CDR3aa: CASSDIQGSTDTQYF; j_gene: TRBJ2-3; abundance: .; d_gene: .; v_gene: TRBV6-4
CDR3nt: TGTGCCAGCAGCTGGGACTGGGGACCTGGGGCCAACGTCCTGACTTTC; CDR3aa: CASSWDWGPGANVLTF; j_gene: TRBJ2-6; abundance: few; d_gene: .; v_gene: TRBV11-3
CDR3nt: TGCGCCAGCCTGCCCGGGACAGGGGGGAAGGGAGACTATGGCTACACCTTC; CDR3aa: CASLPGTGGKGDYGYTF; j_gene: TRBJ1-2; abundance: few; d_gene: TRBD1; v_gene: TRBV5-1
CDR3nt: TGTGCCAGCACCTCTACGTTGACTAGCGGAGAGACCCAGTACTTC; CDR3aa: CASTSTLTSGETQYF; j_gene: TRBJ2-5; abundance: few; d_gene: TRBD2; v_gene: TRBV11-2
CDR3nt: TGTGCCAGCAGGTCGAACCTAGCGGGGGGCCGGAACTACAATGAGCAGTTCTTC; CDR3aa: CASRSNLAGGRNYNEQFF; j_gene: TRBJ2-1; abundance: .; d_gene: TRBD2; v_gene: TRBV6-4
CDR3nt: TGTGCCAGTAGCCCCGATCAGGGGTGGGTCACCGGGGAGCTGTTTTTT; CDR3aa: CASSPDQGWVTGELFF; j_gene: TRBJ2-2; abundance: .; d_gene: .; v_gene: TRBV19
CDR3nt: TGTGCCAGTAGCGGGGGGGCCACCCTAGCCAAAAACATTCAGTACTTC; CDR3aa: CASSGGATLAKNIQYF; j_gene: TRBJ2-4; abundance: .; d_gene: TRBD2; v_gene: TRBV15
CDR3nt: TGTGCCACCAGCCCCGGGACAGGGGCCACCGGGGAGCTGTTTTTT; CDR3aa: CATSPGTGATGELFF; j_gene: TRBJ2-2; abundance: .; d_gene: TRBD1; v_gene: TRBV15
CDR3nt: TGTGCCACCAGCAGAGTTCCGGGGAGCTCCTACGAGCAGTACTTC; CDR3aa: CATSRVPGSSYEQYF; j_gene: TRBJ2-7; abundance: few; d_gene: .; v_gene: TRBV15
CDR3nt: TGTGCCAGCAGCTTACTGCGGGGGGGCCAGGATGAGCAGTTCTTC; CDR3aa: CASSLLRGGQDEQFF; j_gene: TRBJ2-1; abundance: .; d_gene: TRBD2; v_gene: TRBV7-2
CDR3nt: TGTGCCAGCAGTGAAGGTTCTGGTGGTAGCGGGCATCGGTTCTTC; CDR3aa: CASSEGSGGSGHRFF; j_gene: TRBJ2-1; abundance: few; d_gene: TRBD2; v_gene: TRBV2
CDR3nt: TGTGCCAGCCACCCCAGGGGCGGGACAGGGGGATCACCCCTCCACTTT; CDR3aa: CASHPRGGTGGSPLHF; j_gene: TRBJ1-6; abundance: few; d_gene: TRBD1; v_gene: TRBV19
CDR3nt: TGTGCCACCAGCAGAGGTGGGTCCCAGGAGGGTGAGCAGTTCTTC; CDR3aa: CATSRGGSQEGEQFF; j_gene: TRBJ2-1; abundance: once; d_gene: .; v_gene: TRBV15
CDR3nt: TGTGCCAGCAGCTTAGTCCTAGCTGGCAGTTTGGATACGCAGTATTTT; CDR3aa: CASSLVLAGSLDTQYF; j_gene: TRBJ2-3; abundance: .; d_gene: .; v_gene: TRBV7-2
CDR3nt: TGTGCCAGCAGCTCACGGACAGGGGTAAATGGCTACACCTTC; CDR3aa: CASSSRTGVNGYTF; j_gene: TRBJ1-2; abundance: .; d_gene: TRBD1; v_gene: TRBV11-2
CDR3nt: TGCAGCGTTGCTAGGGGGCCCTATGGCTACACCTTC; CDR3aa: CSVARGPYGYTF; j_gene: TRBJ1-2; abundance: .; d_gene: TRBD1; v_gene: TRBV29-1
CDR3nt: TGTGCCAGCACCCCCACAGGGCAGGGTCAGCCCCAGCATTTT; CDR3aa: CASTPTGQGQPQHF; j_gene: TRBJ1-5; abundance: .; d_gene: .; v_gene: TRBV6-5
CDR3nt: TGCGCCAGCAGCCGCGGGGTGCCTGGAGAGACCCAGTACTTC; CDR3aa: CASSRGVPGETQYF; j_gene: TRBJ2-5; abundance: .; d_gene: .; v_gene: TRBV4-1
CDR3nt: TGTGCCACCAGCAGAGAAGGGAGCTCCTATAATTCACCCCTCCACTTT; CDR3aa: CATSREGSSYNSPLHF; j_gene: TRBJ1-6; abundance: .; d_gene: .; v_gene: TRBV15
CDR3nt: TGTGCCAGCAGCGCCGGACAGGGGGCCACCGGGGAGCTGTTTTTT; CDR3aa: CASSAGQGATGELFF; j_gene: TRBJ2-2; abundance: .; d_gene: TRBD1; v_gene: TRBV9
CDR3nt: TGTGCCAGCAGCTCCAGTATGTCGACGGGATTTTACACAGATACGCAGTATTTT; CDR3aa: CASSSSMSTGFYTDTQYF; j_gene: TRBJ2-3; abundance: .; d_gene: .; v_gene: TRBV7-9
CDR3nt: TGCGCCAGCAGCCAAGACAGGGCTGGCTACACCTTC; CDR3aa: CASSQDRAGYTF; j_gene: TRBJ1-2; abundance: .; d_gene: .; v_gene: TRBV4-1
CDR3nt: TGCGCCAGCAGCCTGGGGCCACCAGATACGCAGTATTTT; CDR3aa: CASSLGPPDTQYF; j_gene: TRBJ2-3; abundance: .; d_gene: .; v_gene: TRBV5-1
CDR3nt: TGTGCCAGCACCCTGGGGGGTGGGGGAGGGGGCTATGGCTACACCTTC; CDR3aa: CASTLGGGGGGYGYTF; j_gene: TRBJ1-2; abundance: .; d_gene: .; v_gene: TRBV4-2
CDR3nt: TGTGCCAGCAGCCAAGATGCCTCCCCAAATTCGGCCCAGCATTTT; CDR3aa: CASSQDASPNSAQHF; j_gene: TRBJ1-5; abundance: once; d_gene: .; v_gene: TRBV4-2
CDR3nt: TGTGCCAGCAGCTGGGAGGGCTACGAGCAGTACTTC; CDR3aa: CASSWEGYEQYF; j_gene: TRBJ2-7; abundance: .; d_gene: TRBD2; v_gene: TRBV5-4
CDR3nt: TGCGCCAGCAGCCCGGGGGGACAAATCTACGAGCAGTACTTC; CDR3aa: CASSPGGQIYEQYF; j_gene: TRBJ2-7; abundance: .; d_gene: .; v_gene: TRBV5-1
CDR3nt: TGTGCCAGCAGCTTACGGACAGGGGGCGGTCTAGGAGATACGCAGTATTTT; CDR3aa: CASSLRTGGGLGDTQYF; j_gene: TRBJ2-3; abundance: .; d_gene: TRBD1; v_gene: TRBV11-2
CDR3nt: TGCGCCAGCAGCTCCGACCGGGGGTCCGGGGAGCTGTTTTTT; CDR3aa: CASSSDRGSGELFF; j_gene: TRBJ2-2; abundance: .; d_gene: .; v_gene: TRBV4-3
CDR3nt: TGTGCCAGCAGGCGGGGGGGCGCAGGGGAGACCCAGTACTTC; CDR3aa: CASRRGGAGETQYF; j_gene: TRBJ2-5; abundance: few; d_gene: TRBD2; v_gene: TRBV6-1
CDR3nt: TGTGCCACCAGACAGAGAAGCCAGGGGGAGACCCAGTACTTC; CDR3aa: CATRQRSQGETQYF; j_gene: TRBJ2-5; abundance: once; d_gene: .; v_gene: TRBV6-1
CDR3nt: TGCGCCAGCAGCCAAGCTGATATAAGCGGGGCTGAGCAGTTCTTC; CDR3aa: CASSQADISGAEQFF; j_gene: TRBJ2-1; abundance: .; d_gene: TRBD2; v_gene: TRBV4-1